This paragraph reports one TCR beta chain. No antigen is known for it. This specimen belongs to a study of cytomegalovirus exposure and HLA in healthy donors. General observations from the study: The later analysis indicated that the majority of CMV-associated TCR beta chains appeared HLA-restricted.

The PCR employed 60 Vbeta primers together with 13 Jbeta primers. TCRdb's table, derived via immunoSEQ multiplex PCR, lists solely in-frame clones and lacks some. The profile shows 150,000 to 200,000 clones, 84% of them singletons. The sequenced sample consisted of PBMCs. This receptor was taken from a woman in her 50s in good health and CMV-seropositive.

CDR3 sequence (DNA): TGCGCCAGCAGCTCCAAATTACCGGGACTAGCGGGGGGCCGTCGACCAGATACGCAGTATTTT. Protein product: CASSSKLPGLAGGRRPDTQYF. This chain joins TRBV5-1 and TRBJ2-3; 15 nucleotides match TRBD2. The V gene's germline CDR1 is SGHRS and CDR2 YFSETQ. This CDR3 spans 21 amino acids. Germline trimming cut 3 bases from V and 4 bases from J; bases unmatched to any gene: 18.